A single sample gave rise to the 21 T cell receptor beta chains below, sequenced in a study of T-cell memory formation after mild COVID-19. TCRdb itself ran the 5' RACE reads through MiXCR, one entry per CDR3 protein. The repertoire includes 300,000 or so distinct CDR3 sequences, 16% of them detected once, and less than 30% sits in the top ten. The sequenced material came from PBMCs or a T cell subset sorted from them (not recorded which). The receptors originated from a man aged 18-30 years who had mild COVID-19 (a few samples of this study predate the infection). Cell type and time point are not known.

The genes are TRBV6-1 and TRBJ2-7, with TRBD2 matching 8 bases. Germline-derived CDR1 and CDR2 are MNHNS and SASEGT. Trimming cost V 1 base and J 5 bases; bases outside gene matches: 4. The CDR3 extends over 14 amino acids. The CDR3 sequence is CASSEELRGDEQYV. The CDR3 nucleotides read TGTGCCAGCAGTGAAGAATTGCGGGGGGACGAGCAGTACGTC.

This clonotype was seen a few times. The rearrangement links TRBV20-1 to TRBJ2-3, with TRBD2 matching 8 bases. The CDR3 extends over 13 amino acids. Germline V CDR1 and CDR2: DFQATT, SNEGSKA (reference sequence). Trimming removed 6 bases from V and 4 bases from J; junction bases left unmatched: 6. In DNA form, the CDR3 reads TGCAGTGCACAGACGGGGGGGCCAGATACGCAGTATTTT. Its translation is CSAQTGGPDTQYF.

A few counts support this clonotype. The chain couples TRBV20-1 to TRBJ1-2, with TRBD1 identical over 7 bases. V was clipped by 6 bases and J by 6 bases; unmatched bases: 10. Germline V gene lookup returns CDR1 DFQATT and CDR2 SNEGSKA (reference sequence). This CDR3 has 13 residues. The CDR3 region is CSAPPSGGDGYTF. The CDR3 DNA reads as TGCAGTGCGCCACCGTCAGGGGGGGATGGCTACACCTTC.

The J gene is TRBJ2-7, the V gene TRBV29-1; D gene unclear. Germline-derived CDR1 and CDR2 are SQVTM and ANQGSEA. CDR3 length equals 13 residues. Deletions cut 4 bases from V and 0 bases from J, with 10 bases between. The CDR3 here is CSVVAQSSYEQYF. The CDR3 nucleotides are TGCAGCGTTGTTGCTCAGAGCTCCTACGAGCAGTACTTC.

In its sample, this clonotype was seen many times. The chain has TRBV4-2 and TRBJ2-1; D remains ambiguous. The CDR3 is made up of 13 amino acids. Trimming left V 6 bases short and J 4 bases short, with 10 bases between. Germline CDR1 is LGHNA and CDR2 is YNFKEQ. Here the CDR3 DNA reads TGTGCCAGCAGACTCGATACATACAATGAGCAGTTCTTC. Residues: CASRLDTYNEQFF.

The V and J genes are TRBV29-1 and TRBJ1-4, with unresolved D. CDR3 length: 13 amino acids. V lost 6 bases and J lost 6, with 14 bases in between. CDR1 and CDR2 (germline): SQVTM, ANQGSEA. DNA of the CDR3: TGCAGCGTCGTCCTTGGGCTGCATGAAAAACTGTTTTTT. Its translation is CSVVLGLHEKLFF.

The chain carries TRBV28 and TRBJ2-7; 10 nucleotides match TRBD2. Germline lookup yields CDR1 MDHEN and CDR2 SYDVKM. With V trimmed by 3 bases and J by 6 bases, 8 bases remained unmatched. This CDR3 region has 15 residues. The CDR3 region is CASSLGASGGTEQYV. CDR3 in DNA: TGTGCCAGCAGTTTGGGGGCTAGCGGGGGTACCGAGCAGTACGTC.

V is TRBV11-2 and J is TRBJ2-5; D tentatively fits TRBD1 or TRBD2 (7 bases each). The CDR3 spans 15 residues. Trimming took 4 bases from V and 2 from J, leaving 14 bases between them. Germline CDR1 is SGHAT and CDR2 is FQNNGV. The CDR3 spells CASSSGGAYQETQYF. CDR3 nucleotide sequence: TGTGCCAGCAGCTCAGGGGGGGCGTATCAAGAGACCCAGTACTTC.

This clonotype was counted at least ten times. J is TRBJ2-3 and V is TRBV7-3; D is uncertain. The CDR3 runs to 11 residues. The germline CDR1 and CDR2 sequences are SGHTA and FQGTGA. V lost 3 bases to trimming and J lost 10 bases, with 8 bases between them. The chain's CDR3 is CASSFFRAQYF. The CDR3 DNA sequence: TGTGCCAGCAGCTTTTTTAGAGCGCAGTATTTT.

This clonotype was counted ten times or more. The chain is built from TRBV4-2 and TRBJ2-6; TRBD2 matches at 10 bases. The germline V gene encodes CDR1 LGHNA and CDR2 YNFKEQ. The CDR3 loop spans 19 amino acids. J lost 4 bases, V lost 1 base, and 10 bases had no gene match. The CDR3 coding sequence is TGTGCCAGCAGCCAAGCCAGCGGGGGGGTCCCTCTGGGGGCCAACGTCCTGACTTTC. Its translation: CASSQASGGVPLGANVLTF.

V is TRBV12-3 or TRBV12-4 and J is TRBJ2-5, with 10 bases aligning to TRBD1. The trim removed 6 bases at V and 2 bases at J, leaving 6 bases unmatched. The CDR3 covers 15 residues. CDR3 in amino acids: CASRLTGGGQETQYF. For the CDR3, the DNA is TGTGCCAGCAGATTGACAGGGGGCGGGCAAGAGACCCAGTACTTC.

J is TRBJ2-1 and V is TRBV9, with no clear D. This CDR3 spans 16 amino acids. V was pared by 0 bases and J by 6 bases, with 16 bases between. CDR1 and CDR2 from the germline V gene are SGDLS and YYNGEE. The CDR3 reads CASSVDLQVWANEQFF. The DNA of the CDR3 is TGTGCCAGCAGCGTAGATCTGCAGGTTTGGGCCAATGAGCAGTTCTTC.

The J gene is TRBJ2-5, the V gene TRBV5-1; 10 bases match TRBD2. Germline V gene data show CDR1 as SGHRS and CDR2 as YFSETQ. V trimming: 2 bases; J trimming: 0 bases; junction bases outside the gene matches: 7. CDR3 size: 17 residues. CDR3 sequence: CASSLASGGPYQETQYF. The CDR3 DNA follows: TGCGCCAGCAGCTTAGCTAGCGGGGGACCGTACCAAGAGACCCAGTACTTC.

This clonotype was detected only a few times. CDR3 in amino acids: CASSQDRISSSYNEQFF. In DNA form, the CDR3 reads TGCGCCAGCAGCCAAGATAGGATCTCCAGCTCCTACAATGAGCAGTTCTTC. The chain combines TRBV4-3 with TRBJ2-1; no firm D call. CDR3 size: 17 residues. V lost 0 bases, J lost 0 bases, and 12 bases lay in between. Germline CDR1 is LGHNA and CDR2 is YSLEER.

This chain uses TRBV5-1 with TRBJ1-3; no clear D. Trimming removed 0 bases at V and 1 base at J, with 11 bases between. From germline, CDR1 is SGHRS and CDR2 YFSETQ. The CDR3 has 16 residues. Here the CDR3 DNA reads TGCGCCAGCAGCTTGGTAGGGTCGGTTTCTGGAAACACCATATATTTT. The encoded protein is CASSLVGSVSGNTIYF.

This clonotype came up a few times. The chain combines TRBV6-5 with TRBJ2-1; no clear D. Per germline, CDR1 MNHEY and CDR2 SVGAGI. The V end was cut by 4 bases, the J end by 8 bases, with 15 bases between. The CDR3 has 14 amino acids. The CDR3 spells CASSSPHLRHEQFF. The CDR3 DNA is TGTGCCAGCAGTTCCCCCCATTTAAGGCATGAGCAGTTCTTC.

The chain has TRBV28 and TRBJ1-3; 7 positions match TRBD1. The CDR3 contains 19 residues. The germline V gene encodes CDR1 MDHEN and CDR2 SYDVKM. The V segment lost 6 bases and the J segment 2 bases; nucleotides outside the gene matches: 19. For the CDR3, the DNA is TGTGCCAGCAGGATTTCCCAATTTCAGACAGGGTGGGCTGGAAACACCATATATTTT. Residues: CASRISQFQTGWAGNTIYF.

There are a few counts of this clonotype. This sequence joins TRBV12-3 or TRBV12-4 and TRBJ2-1; D not certain. The CDR3 runs to 14 residues. Trimming stripped 0 bases from V and 6 bases from J, with 9 bases between. CDR3 DNA: TGTGCCAGCAGTTTAGCAACTTACTTCAATGAGCAGTTCTTC. Translated, it gives CASSLATYFNEQFF.

This clonotype is a singleton in its sample. This rearrangement joins TRBV9 to TRBJ1-4, with D possibly matching TRBD1 (6 bases). Germline CDR1 and CDR2: SGDLS and YYNGEE. The CDR3 sequence is 14 residues long. V lost 3 bases to trimming and J lost 8 bases, with 14 bases between them. The CDR3 DNA reads TGTGCCAGCAGCGGAACAGGGTCGCGGGAAAAACTGTTTTTT. As protein: CASSGTGSREKLFF.

This clonotype has more than one count but fewer than ten. The rearrangement links TRBV20-1 to TRBJ2-2; no firm D call. The germline CDR1 and CDR2 sequences are DFQATT and SNEGSKA (reference sequence). V gave up 0 bases and J gave up 0 bases, with 29 bases separating them. The CDR3 extends over 22 amino acids. The CDR3, as DNA: TGCAGTGCTAGAGATATTTACCGAAGAAGCTATAATTTTAAGGCGAACACCGGGGAGCTGTTTTTT. This encodes CSARDIYRRSYNFKANTGELFF.

The chain recombines TRBV7-9 with TRBJ1-2; D gene unclear. Looked up from germline, CDR1 is SEHNR and CDR2 is FQNEAQ (reference sequence). V lost 8 bases to trimming and J lost 8 bases, with 21 bases between them. The CDR3 covers 14 residues. Written as DNA, the CDR3 is TGTGCCAGCTCCCCCAGCCGGGCCATACGGGGCTACACCTTC. Translated, it gives CASSPSRAIRGYTF.